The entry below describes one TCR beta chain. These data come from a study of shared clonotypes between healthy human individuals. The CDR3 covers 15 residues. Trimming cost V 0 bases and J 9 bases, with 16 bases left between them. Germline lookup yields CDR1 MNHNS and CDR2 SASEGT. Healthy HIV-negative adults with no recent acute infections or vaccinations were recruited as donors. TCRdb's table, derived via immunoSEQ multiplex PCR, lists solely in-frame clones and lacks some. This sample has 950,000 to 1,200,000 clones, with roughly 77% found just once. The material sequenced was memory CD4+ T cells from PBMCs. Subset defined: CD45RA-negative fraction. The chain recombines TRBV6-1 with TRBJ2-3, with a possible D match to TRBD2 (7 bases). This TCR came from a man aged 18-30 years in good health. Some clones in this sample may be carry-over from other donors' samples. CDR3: CASSEASSGQGTQYF. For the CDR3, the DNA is TGTGCCAGCAGTGAAGCCTCTAGCGGCCAGGGGACGCAGTATTTT.